The source of this TCR beta chain is a study of blood T cell repertoires in COVID-19. Across the whole study: PBMCs, B-cell-depleted T cells, or T cells were the source of the cDNA or gDNA that made up the material.

The length of the CDR3 is 15 residues. Germline CDR1 ENHRY, CDR2 SYGVKD. V was pared by 3 bases and J by 1 base, with 10 bases between. This clone has just one count. As processed by the authors: Counts of nucleated cells, estimated from reference gene primer amplification, were obtained. TCRdb's table, derived via immunoSEQ multiplex PCR, lists solely in-frame clones and lacks some. The DNA gave D and trimming, while V, J and clone size come from that table. The sample includes tens of thousands of clones, about nine tenths of them seen just once. Sequencing was performed on peripheral blood. The V and J genes are TRBV10-3 and TRBJ1-5, with D unresolved. The receptor was derived from a man between 65 and 80 years old with acute or convalescent COVID-19. The CDR3 here is CAISDQVDSNQPQHF. The CDR3 bases are TGTGCCATCAGTGACCAGGTAGACAGCAATCAGCCCCAGCATTTT.